The 6 T cell receptor beta chains in this list originate from one sample, sequenced in a study of blood T cell repertoires in COVID-19. Data came from immunoSEQ multiplex PCR; TCRdb stores just in-frame clones and leaves some out. This table holds roughly 160,000 clones, roughly 85% found once. Material: peripheral blood. These TCRs come from a woman between 50 and 59 years old with COVID-19, enrolled during active disease.

This chain uses TRBV7-9 with TRBJ2-5; tentative D call: TRBD1 (6 bases). Trimming shortened V by 9 bases and J by 2 bases, and 16 bases separated the two germline ends. CDR3 length: 14 residues. CDR1 is SEHNR, CDR2 FQNEAQ, per germline (reference sequence). The CDR3 reads CARAFRGRQETQYF. The DNA for the CDR3 is TGTGCCAGGGCCTTCAGGGGCAGGCAAGAGACCCAGTACTTC.

The CDR3 reads CASSSPRLGGTNEKLFF. The CDR3 DNA reads as TGTGCCAGCAGTTCCCCGCGTCTGGGAGGAACTAATGAAAAACTGTTTTTT. The chain is built from TRBV28 and TRBJ1-4; D ambiguous. CDR3 length: 17 amino acids. Germline values: CDR1 MDHEN, CDR2 SYDVKM. V was trimmed by 4 bases and J by 1 base, leaving 16 bases between them.

J is TRBJ1-1 and V is TRBV7-3; D is unresolved. CDR3 length: 15 residues. CDR1 and CDR2 (germline): SGHTA, FQGTGA. Trimming removed 5 bases at V and 2 bases at J, with 15 bases between. CDR3 in amino acids: CASSPSAGSNTEAFF. CDR3 nucleotides: TGTGCCAGCAGCCCCAGCGCCGGCAGCAACACTGAAGCTTTCTTT.

This clone was counted a single time. The rearrangement joins TRBV4-2 to TRBJ1-2, with 8 positions matching TRBD1. Trimming took 5 bases from V and 3 from J; bases not matched to a gene: 8. The CDR3 is 15 residues long. Germline V gene sequence: CDR1 LGHNA, CDR2 YNFKEQ. Here the CDR3 reads CASSGTGTGDYGYTF. CDR3 coding DNA: TGTGCCAGCAGCGGTACCGGGACAGGTGACTATGGCTACACCTTC.

The chain carries TRBV9 and TRBJ2-1; D unclear. With 4 bases removed from V and 2 bases from J, the gap between germline ends came to 7 bases. This CDR3 comprises 13 residues. Germline V gene data show CDR1 as SGDLS and CDR2 as YYNGEE. The CDR3 nucleotides are TGTGCCAGCAGCCCTTCTACCTACAATGAGCAGTTCTTC. Its protein is CASSPSTYNEQFF.

Here the CDR3 reads CASSLRGASTDTQYF. The CDR3 region has the DNA TGTGCCAGCAGCCTACGCGGGGCTAGCACAGATACGCAGTATTTT. The chain links TRBV14 to TRBJ2-3; a possible D gene is TRBD2 (6 bases). The CDR3 consists of 15 residues. V dropped 4 bases and J dropped 0 bases, with 11 bases sitting between them. The V gene's germline CDR1 is SGHDN and CDR2 FVKESK.